These 21 T cell receptor beta chains were sequenced from one sample in a study of molecular identifiers for immune sequencing clone quantification (dated by TCRdb to the late 2010s). Library preparation was by PCR. Instrument used: NextSeq 500. TCRdb passed the public sequencing reads through fastp at Q25 and MiXCR, retaining productive beta sequences. For every CDR3 protein sequence, its rows merge into one entry that carries the most common genes and DNA. This sample comprises approximately 590,000 distinct CDR3 sequences, roughly 23% of them detected only once. Around 0.78% of the sample rests with the top ten. Sequencing input: naive CD8+ T cells from blood, with Jurkat cell RNA spiked in. According to the study, the label for this sample's cell subset or site signals: FACS-sorted CD8+CD4-CCR7+CD45RA+ naive T cells. The receptor set was obtained from a human donor in good health. Some libraries in this study had Jurkat cell RNA spiked in.

This clonotype appeared many times. The V gene is TRBV28, the J gene TRBJ2-3, with a possible D match to TRBD2 (5 bases). From germline, CDR1 is MDHEN and CDR2 SYDVKM. CDR3 size: 15 residues. V gave up 3 bases and J gave up 4 bases, with 14 bases separating them. The CDR3 protein is CASSFGVLVPDTQYF. As DNA, the CDR3 is TGTGCCAGCAGTTTCGGGGTGCTCGTCCCAGATACGCAGTATTTT.

The J gene is TRBJ2-7, the V gene TRBV12-3 or TRBV12-4; no firm D call. There are 13 residues in the CDR3. Trimming pared 6 bases from V and 7 bases from J, leaving 16 bases between. In DNA, the CDR3 is TGTGCCAGCAGGACGTCTCTGGCGGCTGAGCAGTACTTC. It is translated as CASRTSLAAEQYF.

In its sample, this clonotype was seen a few times. The chain joins TRBV2 to TRBJ2-7; no clear D. Germline assignment: CDR1 SNHLY and CDR2 FYNNEI. Trimming stripped 2 bases from V and 7 bases from J, with 12 bases between. CDR3 length: 13 residues. CDR3 nucleotide sequence: TGTGCCAGCAGTGAATGGGTAGAACGAGAGCAGTACTTC. Its protein product is CASSEWVEREQYF.

This clonotype was counted a single time. This chain's CDR3 is CASTGQELNTQYF. DNA of the CDR3: TGTGCCAGCACGGGACAGGAGTTGAATACGCAGTATTTT. The chain links TRBV2 to TRBJ2-3, with 8 bases aligning to TRBD1. The CDR3 consists of 13 residues. The trim removed 7 bases at V and 7 bases at J, leaving 7 bases unmatched. Germline CDR1 is SNHLY and CDR2 is FYNNEI.

On this clonotype itself: One end of the junction is discordant with germline, which a read error may explain. The chain combines TRBV29-1 with TRBJ2-3; a possible D gene is TRBD1 (5 bases). Germline assignment: CDR1 SQVTM and CDR2 ANQGSEA. The CDR3 runs 14 residues. The CDR3 reads CGVVDLRQYFTQYF. The DNA of the CDR3 is TGCGGCGTTGTAGACTTGCGACAGTACTTTACGCAGTATTTT.

As for this clonotype: This may stem from a read error, because a much larger clone lies one nucleotide away. The chain combines TRBV13 with TRBJ2-3; no definite D call. The V gene lost 2 bases and the J gene lost 1 base, with 10 bases spanning the gap. Germline CDR1 is PRHDT and CDR2 is FYEKMQ (reference sequence). CDR3 length: 15 amino acids. Here the CDR3 reads CASSLRSAGTDTQYF. The CDR3 DNA is TGTGCCAGCAGCTTAAGAAGTGCTGGCACAGATACGCAGTATTTT.

In DNA form, the CDR3 reads TGTGCCAGCGGAAACAATGAGCAGTTCTTC. Its translation is CASGNNEQFF. The chain is built from TRBV12-3 or TRBV12-4 and TRBJ2-1; D is ambiguous. The CDR3 is 10 amino acids. Trimming removed 8 bases from V and 5 bases from J, with 4 bases in between.

This clonotype was seen only a few times. The CDR3, as DNA: TGTGCCAGCAGCGAACCCTCCGGGACAAGCCACGAGCAGTACTTC. It is translated as CASSEPSGTSHEQYF. The V call is TRBV21-1, the J call TRBJ2-7; the D call of TRBD2 is as the table states it, not checked on the DNA. TRBV21-1 is a recognized pseudogene. The length of the CDR3 is 15 residues.

J is TRBJ1-3 and V is TRBV27; a weak D match, TRBD1 (5 bases). CDR3 length: 15 amino acids. V lost 3 bases to trimming and J lost 2 bases, with 11 bases between them. Germline V gene lookup returns CDR1 MNHEY and CDR2 SMNVEV (reference sequence). CDR3: CASSFMGTPGNTIYF. The CDR3 DNA reads as TGTGCCAGCAGTTTTATGGGGACCCCTGGAAACACCATATATTTT.

This clonotype appeared a few times. The chain couples TRBV6-5 to TRBJ1-5, with D possibly matching TRBD1 (6 bases). Germline CDR1 is MNHEY and CDR2 is SVGAGI. The CDR3 runs 11 residues. The V end lost 6 bases, the J end lost 13 bases, and 13 bases lay between the germline ends. CDR3: CASRQGHFQHF. DNA for the CDR3: TGTGCCAGCAGACAGGGACATTTTCAGCATTTT.

This clonotype was counted only a few times. The V gene is TRBV20-1, the J gene TRBJ2-1; no clear D. In germline, CDR1 is DFQATT, CDR2 SNEGSKA (reference sequence). V lost 1 base, J lost 3 bases, and 13 bases lay in between. This CDR3 is built from 15 residues. The CDR3 coding sequence is TGCAGTGCTAGAGCGGCGAATTGGAGCTACAATGAGCAGTTCTTC. Encoded protein: CSARAANWSYNEQFF.

This clonotype was observed many times. V usage is TRBV6-2 or TRBV6-3 and J usage is TRBJ2-2; the D is unclear. Germline CDR1 is MNHEY and CDR2 is SVGEGT. Trimming cost V 3 bases and J 6 bases, with 14 bases left between them. The CDR3 sequence is 15 residues long. Here the CDR3 reads CASSYHPVTSGELFF. The CDR3 coding sequence is TGTGCCAGCAGTTATCATCCAGTTACATCCGGGGAGCTGTTTTTT.

Turning to this clonotype: The final CDR3 position lacks the conserved phenylalanine or tryptophan, pointing to a likely read error. It is unclear where the CDR3 begins or ends on the DNA, so no DNA is shown, and the CDR3 is as TCRdb lists it. The chain joins TRBV21-1 to TRBJ2-7; TRBD1, the table's D call, was not compared with the DNA. TRBV21-1 is annotated as a pseudogene. Both ends counted, the CDR3 spans 15 residues. This chain's CDR3 is CARPPGPGHSYEQYC.

Concerning this clonotype: A clone one base away is much larger, so this may be a read error. This chain links TRBV29-1 with TRBJ2-7; D is possibly TRBD1 (5 bases). The germline gives CDR1 SQVTM, CDR2 ANQGSEA. CDR3 length: 11 residues. CDR3 region: CSVVRGNDQYF. In nucleotides, the CDR3 is TGCAGCGTTGTAAGGGGAAACGACCAGTACTTC.

This clonotype appeared a few times. The chain recombines TRBV6-2 or TRBV6-3 with TRBJ2-7; 7 bases are a match to TRBD1. Unmatched junction bases numbered 11, after V lost 6 bases and J lost 3 bases. The CDR3 contains 15 residues. Per the germline V gene, CDR1 is MNHEY and CDR2 is SVGEGT. This chain's CDR3 is CASSPDDRVGYEQYF. The CDR3 bases are TGTGCCAGCAGCCCCGACGACAGGGTGGGCTACGAGCAGTACTTC.

This clonotype occurred a few times. This chain uses TRBV5-3 with TRBJ1-4; 10 bases align to TRBD1. TRBV5-3 is flagged as an ORF with uncertain function. The CDR3 has 17 amino acids. Trimming cost V 8 bases and J 5 bases; bases outside gene matches: 15. This chain's CDR3 is CASSLGQGESTNEKLFF. The CDR3 DNA sequence: TGTGCCAGCAGCCTAGGACAGGGGGAAAGCACCAATGAAAAACTGTTTTTT.

This clonotype was recorded a few times. V gene TRBV19 combines with J gene TRBJ1-4; TRBD1 might be the D (6 bases). Per germline, CDR1 LNHDA and CDR2 SQIVND (reference sequence). The CDR3 has 16 amino acids. The V end was cut by 7 bases, the J end by 2 bases, with 17 bases between. The CDR3 DNA sequence: TGTGCCAGTAAGGGGGTTAGGGCGTCTACTAATGAAAAACTGTTTTTT. It codes for CASKGVRASTNEKLFF.

In its sample, this clonotype was seen a few times. At one end the junction does not follow the germline gene, possibly because of a read error. The V gene is TRBV4-3, the J gene TRBJ2-1, with TRBD2 matching over 8 bases. This CDR3 is built from 15 residues. The germline gives CDR1 LGHNA, CDR2 YSLEER. CDR3 coding DNA: TGCGCCAGCAGCCAAGACCTCCCGGGAGGGGCGGAAGGGGGGTTC. Its protein is CASSQDLPGGAEGGF.

In the case of this clonotype: No conserved phenylalanine or tryptophan is present at the end of the CDR3, so a read error is the likely explanation. The gene calls are TRBV5-1 and TRBJ2-7; D gene uncertain. This CDR3 region has 13 residues. Germline values: CDR1 SGHRS, CDR2 YFSETQ. The germline V and J ends were trimmed by 0 bases and 3 bases, with 7 bases remaining between them. The CDR3 protein is CASSLDADYEQYL. CDR3 coding DNA: TGCGCCAGCAGCTTGGATGCAGACTACGAGCAGTACCTC.

The chain recombines TRBV5-1 with TRBJ1-1; a possible D gene is TRBD1 (6 bases). V was pared by 0 bases and J by 4 bases, with 13 bases between. CDR1 and CDR2 from the germline V gene are SGHRS and YFSETQ. This CDR3 is 15 amino acids long. CDR3 residues: CASSLAPGAGTEAFF. CDR3 coding DNA: TGCGCCAGCAGCTTGGCCCCGGGGGCGGGCACTGAAGCTTTCTTT. Together with reference TRBV5-1 and TRBJ1-1, the CDR3 gives the full variable domain: KAGVTQTPRYLIKTRGQQVTLSCSPISGHRSVSWYQQTPGQGLQFLFEYFSETQRNKGNFPGRFSGRQFSNSRSEMNVSTLELGDSALYLCASSLAPGAGTEAFFGQGTRLTVV.

This clonotype was seen at least ten times. The gene calls are TRBV5-4 and TRBJ2-5, with D maybe TRBD2 (5 bases). The V gene lost 1 base and the J gene lost 2 bases, with 15 bases spanning the gap. The length of the CDR3 is 16 residues. Germline CDR1 reads SGHNT; CDR2 reads YYREEE (reference sequence). The CDR3 spells CASSLIASTTQETQYF. The CDR3 bases are TGTGCCAGCAGCTTGATTGCTAGCACCACTCAAGAGACCCAGTACTTC.